The sequence of this T cell receptor (beta chain) was determined in a study of blood T cells in healthy people across ages. The use of a sample-barcoded 5' primer and a J-beta primer mix characterized a second PCR of 7 to 11 cycles. Researchers report that a template-switch adaptor with 12 random nucleotides tagged each cDNA molecule. TCRdb independently ran MiXCR on the 5' RACE reads; one entry per CDR3 protein. The sample holds 750,000 to 950,000 distinct CDR3 sequences; roughly 53% are singletons and the top ten take approximately 40%. This clonotype was seen a few times. No antigen is known for it. Broader study findings: For the donors, CMV status was unknown and possibly confounded expanded clonotype changes.

Germline CDR1 is MNHEY and CDR2 is SMNVEV (reference sequence). V was pared by 3 bases and J by 4 bases, with 13 bases between. The CDR3 is made up of 14 amino acids. Every participating donor contributed about 10 milliliters of peripheral blood through a draw. Per sample, at least 6 micrograms of total RNA were extracted. Sequencing was performed on blood. The sequence came from a man at least 80 years old in good health. This chain uses TRBV27 with TRBJ2-7, with D perhaps TRBD2 (5 bases). The CDR3 here is CASSLRRAVYEQYF. The CDR3 DNA is TGTGCCAGCAGTTTGCGGCGGGCTGTGTACGAGCAGTACTTC.